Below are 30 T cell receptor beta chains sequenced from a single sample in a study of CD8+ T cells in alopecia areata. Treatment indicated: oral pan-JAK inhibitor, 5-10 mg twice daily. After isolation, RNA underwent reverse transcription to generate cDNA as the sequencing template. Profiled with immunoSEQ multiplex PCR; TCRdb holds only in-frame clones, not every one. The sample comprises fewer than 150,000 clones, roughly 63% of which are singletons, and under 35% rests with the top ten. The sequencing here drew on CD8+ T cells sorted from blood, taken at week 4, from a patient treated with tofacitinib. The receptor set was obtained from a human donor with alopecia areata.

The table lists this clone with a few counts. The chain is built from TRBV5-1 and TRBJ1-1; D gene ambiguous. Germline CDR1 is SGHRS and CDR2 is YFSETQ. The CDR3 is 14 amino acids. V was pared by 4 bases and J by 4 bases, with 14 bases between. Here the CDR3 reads CASSPSRGITEAFF. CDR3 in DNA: TGCGCCAGCAGCCCCTCCCGGGGTATCACTGAAGCTTTCTTT.

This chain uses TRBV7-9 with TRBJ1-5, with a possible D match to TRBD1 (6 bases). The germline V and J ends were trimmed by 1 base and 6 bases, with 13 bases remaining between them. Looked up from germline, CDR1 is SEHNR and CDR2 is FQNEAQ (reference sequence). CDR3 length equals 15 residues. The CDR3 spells CASSLVGGASQPQHF. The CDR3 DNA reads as TGTGCCAGCAGCTTAGTTGGGGGGGCCAGTCAGCCCCAGCATTTT.

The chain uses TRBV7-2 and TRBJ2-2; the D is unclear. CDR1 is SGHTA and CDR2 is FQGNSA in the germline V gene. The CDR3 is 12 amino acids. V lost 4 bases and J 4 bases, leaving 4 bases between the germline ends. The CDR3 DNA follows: TGTGCCAGCAGCTCCTTCACCGGGGAGCTGTTTTTT. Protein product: CASSSFTGELFF.

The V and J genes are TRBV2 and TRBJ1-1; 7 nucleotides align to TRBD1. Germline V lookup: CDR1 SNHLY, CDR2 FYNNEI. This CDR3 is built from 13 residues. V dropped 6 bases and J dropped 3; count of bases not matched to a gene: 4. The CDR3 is CASRETGDTEAFF. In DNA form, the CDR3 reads TGTGCCAGCAGGGAAACAGGGGACACTGAAGCTTTCTTT.

The CDR3 DNA sequence: TGTGCCAGCAGTCCTTTGACAGGGGAGGATACGCAGTATTTT. This codes for CASSPLTGEDTQYF. The V call is TRBV27, the J call TRBJ2-3, with TRBD1 matching 8 bases. Germline trimming cut 5 bases from V and 6 bases from J; bases unmatched to any gene: 7. The CDR3 has 14 residues. CDR1 MNHEY and CDR2 SMNVEV come from the germline V gene (reference sequence).

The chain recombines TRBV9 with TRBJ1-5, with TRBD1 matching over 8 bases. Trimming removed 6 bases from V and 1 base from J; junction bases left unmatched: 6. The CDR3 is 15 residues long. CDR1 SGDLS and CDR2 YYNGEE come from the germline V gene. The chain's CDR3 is CASNPTGDSNQPQHF. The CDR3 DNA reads TGTGCCAGCAACCCGACAGGGGACAGCAATCAGCCCCAGCATTTT. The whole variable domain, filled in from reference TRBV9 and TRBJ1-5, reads DSGVTQTPKHLITATGQRVTLRCSPRSGDLSVYWYQQSLDQGLQFLIQYYNGEERAKGNILERFSAQQFPDLHSELNLSSLELGDSALYFCASNPTGDSNQPQHFGDGTRLSIL.

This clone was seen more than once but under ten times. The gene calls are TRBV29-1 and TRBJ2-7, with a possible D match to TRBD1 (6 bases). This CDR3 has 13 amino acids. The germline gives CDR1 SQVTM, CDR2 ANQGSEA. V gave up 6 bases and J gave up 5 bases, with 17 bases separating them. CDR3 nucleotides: TGCAGCGTAAGGAGCCAGGGGAACGACGAGCAGTACTTC. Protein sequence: CSVRSQGNDEQYF.

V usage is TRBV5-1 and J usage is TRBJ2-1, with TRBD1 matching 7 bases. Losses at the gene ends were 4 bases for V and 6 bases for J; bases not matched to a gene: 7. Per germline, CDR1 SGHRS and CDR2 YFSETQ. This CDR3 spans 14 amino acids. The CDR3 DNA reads TGCGCCAGCAGCCCTCCGGGACAGTTCAATGAGCAGTTCTTC. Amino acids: CASSPPGQFNEQFF. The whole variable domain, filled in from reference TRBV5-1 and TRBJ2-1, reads KAGVTQTPRYLIKTRGQQVTLSCSPISGHRSVSWYQQTPGQGLQFLFEYFSETQRNKGNFPGRFSGRQFSNSRSEMNVSTLELGDSALYLCASSPPGQFNEQFFGPGTRLTVL.

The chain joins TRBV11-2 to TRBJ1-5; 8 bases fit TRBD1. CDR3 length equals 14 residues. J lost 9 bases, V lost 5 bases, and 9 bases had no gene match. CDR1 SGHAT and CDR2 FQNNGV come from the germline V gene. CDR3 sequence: CASSRGQGGLPQHF. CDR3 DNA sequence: TGTGCCAGCAGCCGTGGACAGGGTGGTCTGCCCCAGCATTTT.

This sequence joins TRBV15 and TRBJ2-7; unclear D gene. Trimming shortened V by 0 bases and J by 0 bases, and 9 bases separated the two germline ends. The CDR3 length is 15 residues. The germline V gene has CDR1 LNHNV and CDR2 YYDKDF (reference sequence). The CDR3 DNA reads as TGTGCCACCAGCAGAGATAGCAGTCCCTCCTACGAGCAGTACTTC. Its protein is CATSRDSSPSYEQYF.

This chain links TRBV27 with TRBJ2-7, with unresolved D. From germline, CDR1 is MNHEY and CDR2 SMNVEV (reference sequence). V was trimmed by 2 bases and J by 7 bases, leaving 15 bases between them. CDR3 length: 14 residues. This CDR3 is CASSLNAQTREQYF. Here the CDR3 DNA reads TGTGCCAGCAGTTTAAACGCTCAGACAAGGGAGCAGTACTTC.

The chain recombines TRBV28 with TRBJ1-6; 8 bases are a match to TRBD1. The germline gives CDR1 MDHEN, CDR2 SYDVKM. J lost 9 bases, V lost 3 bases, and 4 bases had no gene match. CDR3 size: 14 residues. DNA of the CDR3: TGTGCCAGCAGTTTGGACAGGGCGTCTTCACCCCTCCACTTT. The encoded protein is CASSLDRASSPLHF.

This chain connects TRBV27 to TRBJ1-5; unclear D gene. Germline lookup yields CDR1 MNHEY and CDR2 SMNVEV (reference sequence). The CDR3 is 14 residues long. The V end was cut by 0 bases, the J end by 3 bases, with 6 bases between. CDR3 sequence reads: CASSLSGFNQPQHF. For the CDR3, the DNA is TGTGCCAGCAGTTTATCGGGTTTCAATCAGCCCCAGCATTTT.

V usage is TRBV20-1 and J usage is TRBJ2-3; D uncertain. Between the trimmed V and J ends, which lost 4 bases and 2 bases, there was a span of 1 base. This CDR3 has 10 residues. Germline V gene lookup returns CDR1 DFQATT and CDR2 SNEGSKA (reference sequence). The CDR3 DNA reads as TGCAGTGCTACCACAGATACGCAGTATTTT. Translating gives CSATTDTQYF.

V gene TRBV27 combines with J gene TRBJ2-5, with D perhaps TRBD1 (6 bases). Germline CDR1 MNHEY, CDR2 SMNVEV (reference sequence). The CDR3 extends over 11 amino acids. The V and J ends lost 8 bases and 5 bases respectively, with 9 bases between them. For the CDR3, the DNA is TGTGCCAGCGGGCAGGGGGAGACCCAGTACTTC. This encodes CASGQGETQYF.

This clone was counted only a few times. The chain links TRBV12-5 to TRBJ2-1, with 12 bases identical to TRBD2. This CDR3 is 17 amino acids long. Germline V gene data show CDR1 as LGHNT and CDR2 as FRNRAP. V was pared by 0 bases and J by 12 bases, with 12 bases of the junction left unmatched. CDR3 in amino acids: CASGLVIASGGAGWQFF. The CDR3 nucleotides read TGTGCTAGTGGTTTGGTAATCGCTAGCGGGGGGGCTGGATGGCAGTTCTTC.

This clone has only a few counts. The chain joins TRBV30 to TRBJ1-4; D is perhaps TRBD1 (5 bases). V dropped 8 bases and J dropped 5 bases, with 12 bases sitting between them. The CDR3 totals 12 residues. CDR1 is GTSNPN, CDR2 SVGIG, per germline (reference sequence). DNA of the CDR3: TGTGCCGGGGAGGGACCGAATGAAAAACTGTTTTTT. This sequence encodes CAGEGPNEKLFF.

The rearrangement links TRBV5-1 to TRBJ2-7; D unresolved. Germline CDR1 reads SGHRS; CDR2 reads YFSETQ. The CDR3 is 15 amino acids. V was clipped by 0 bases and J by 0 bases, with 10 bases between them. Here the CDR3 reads CASSLGHTYSYEQYF. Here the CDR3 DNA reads TGCGCCAGCAGCTTGGGTCATACTTACTCCTACGAGCAGTACTTC.

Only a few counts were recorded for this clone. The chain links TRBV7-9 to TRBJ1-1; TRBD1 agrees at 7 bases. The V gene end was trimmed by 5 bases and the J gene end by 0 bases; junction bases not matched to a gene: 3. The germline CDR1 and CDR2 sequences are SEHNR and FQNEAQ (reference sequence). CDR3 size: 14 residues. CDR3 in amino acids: CASSQTGLNTEAFF. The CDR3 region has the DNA TGTGCCAGCAGCCAGACAGGGCTGAACACTGAAGCTTTCTTT.

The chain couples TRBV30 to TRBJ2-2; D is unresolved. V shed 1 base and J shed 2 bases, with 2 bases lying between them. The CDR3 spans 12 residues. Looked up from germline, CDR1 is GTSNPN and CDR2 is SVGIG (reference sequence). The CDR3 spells CAWSENTGELFF. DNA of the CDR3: TGTGCCTGGAGTGAAAACACCGGGGAGCTGTTTTTT.

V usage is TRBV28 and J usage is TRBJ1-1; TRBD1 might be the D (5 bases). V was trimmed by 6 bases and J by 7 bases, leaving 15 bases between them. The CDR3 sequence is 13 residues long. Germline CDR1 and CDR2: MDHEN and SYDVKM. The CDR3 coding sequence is TGTGCCAGCAGCGGGGGGACGGACCGTGAAGCTTTCTTT. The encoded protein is CASSGGTDREAFF.

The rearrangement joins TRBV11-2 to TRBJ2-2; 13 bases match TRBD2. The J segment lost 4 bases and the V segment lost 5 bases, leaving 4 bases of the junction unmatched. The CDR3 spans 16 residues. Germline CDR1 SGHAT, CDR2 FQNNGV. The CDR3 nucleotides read TGTGCCAGCAGCCTGGGACTAGCGGGAAGCACCGGGGAGCTGTTTTTT. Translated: CASSLGLAGSTGELFF.

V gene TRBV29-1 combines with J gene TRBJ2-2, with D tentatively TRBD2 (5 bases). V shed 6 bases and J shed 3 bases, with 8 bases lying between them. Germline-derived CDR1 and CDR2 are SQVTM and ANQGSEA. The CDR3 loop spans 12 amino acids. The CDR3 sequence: CSVGLDTGELFF. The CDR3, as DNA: TGCAGCGTAGGACTCGACACCGGGGAGCTGTTTTTT.

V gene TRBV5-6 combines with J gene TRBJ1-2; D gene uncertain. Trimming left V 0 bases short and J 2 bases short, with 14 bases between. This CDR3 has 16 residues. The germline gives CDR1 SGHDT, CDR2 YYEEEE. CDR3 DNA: TGTGCCAGCAGCTTGGTTCGAGCGACCGTCAACTATGGCTACACCTTC. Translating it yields CASSLVRATVNYGYTF. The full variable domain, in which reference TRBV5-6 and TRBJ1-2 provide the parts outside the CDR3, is DAGVTQSPTHLIKTRGQQVTLRCSPKSGHDTVSWYQQALGQGPQFIFQYYEEEERQRGNFPDRFSGHQFPNYSSELNVNALLLGDSALYLCASSLVRATVNYGYTFGSGTRLTVV.

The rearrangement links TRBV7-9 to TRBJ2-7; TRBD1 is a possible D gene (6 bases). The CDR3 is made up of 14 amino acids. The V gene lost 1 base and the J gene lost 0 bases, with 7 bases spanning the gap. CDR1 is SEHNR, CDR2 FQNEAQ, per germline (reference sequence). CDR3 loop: CASSLEGGSYEQYF. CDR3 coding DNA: TGTGCCAGCAGCTTAGAAGGGGGCTCCTACGAGCAGTACTTC. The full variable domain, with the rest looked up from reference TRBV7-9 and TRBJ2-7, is DTGVSQNPRHKITKRGQNVTFRCDPISEHNRLYWYRQTLGQGPEFLTYFQNEAQLEKSRLLSDRFSAERPKGSFSTLEIQRTEQGDSAMYLCASSLEGGSYEQYFGPGTRLTVT.

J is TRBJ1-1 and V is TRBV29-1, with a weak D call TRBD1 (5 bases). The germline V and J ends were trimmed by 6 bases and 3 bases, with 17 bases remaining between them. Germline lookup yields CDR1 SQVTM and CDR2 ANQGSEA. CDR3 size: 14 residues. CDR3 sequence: CSVEPDSAYTEAFF. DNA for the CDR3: TGCAGCGTGGAGCCCGACAGTGCGTACACTGAAGCTTTCTTT.

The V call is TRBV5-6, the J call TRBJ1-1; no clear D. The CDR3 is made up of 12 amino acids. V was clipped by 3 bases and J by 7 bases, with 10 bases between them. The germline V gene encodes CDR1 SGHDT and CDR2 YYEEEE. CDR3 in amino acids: CASSSGVSEAFF. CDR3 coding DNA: TGTGCCAGCAGCTCCGGAGTAAGTGAAGCTTTCTTT.

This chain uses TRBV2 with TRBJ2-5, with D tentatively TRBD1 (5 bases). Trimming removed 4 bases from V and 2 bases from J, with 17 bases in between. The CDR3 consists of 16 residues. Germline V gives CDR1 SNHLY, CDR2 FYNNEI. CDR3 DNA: TGTGCCAGCAGTGGAAGCATCAGGGCCTCGCAAGAGACCCAGTACTTC. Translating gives CASSGSIRASQETQYF. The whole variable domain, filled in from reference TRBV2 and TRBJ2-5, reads EPEVTQTPSHQVTQMGQEVILRCVPISNHLYFYWYRQILGQKVEFLVSFYNNEISEKSEIFDDQFSVERPDGSNFTLKIRSTKLEDSAMYFCASSGSIRASQETQYFGPGTRLLVL.

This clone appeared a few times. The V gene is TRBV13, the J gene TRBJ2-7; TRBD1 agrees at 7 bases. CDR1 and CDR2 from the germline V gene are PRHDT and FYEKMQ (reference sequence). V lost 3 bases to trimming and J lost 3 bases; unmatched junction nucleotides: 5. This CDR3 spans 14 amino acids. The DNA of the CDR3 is TGTGCCAGCAGCTTGGGACAGAACCTCTACGAGCAGTACTTC. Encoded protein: CASSLGQNLYEQYF.

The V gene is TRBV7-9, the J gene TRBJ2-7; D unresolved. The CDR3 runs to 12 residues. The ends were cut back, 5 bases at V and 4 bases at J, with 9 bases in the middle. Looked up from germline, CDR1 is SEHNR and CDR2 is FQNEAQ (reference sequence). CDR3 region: CASSVLVYEQYF. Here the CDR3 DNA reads TGTGCCAGCAGCGTGCTTGTTTACGAGCAGTACTTC.